This T cell receptor beta chain emerged from a study of shared clonotypes between healthy human individuals (TCRdb year 2020). As for the study more broadly: The cohort comprised a couple of women and three men aged 18 to 49 years. Between about 0.94 and 8.9 billion PBMCs per donor were obtained by leukapheresis. To estimate repertoire size and how much clonotypes are shared between individuals, the study performed deep sequencing of blood TCR repertoires from about five healthy adults. Libraries were prepared and TCR repertoires were sequenced by different laboratories using diverse techniques, in order to increase sequencing depth and limit assay-specific biases. Findings and caveats that apply to the study as a whole: Pairwise subsampling indicated that sequencing depth was expected to affect the degree of clonotype sharing among donors. Only blood was sampled, and tissue TCR repertoires likely differ from those in blood. Because the study included only a small number of donors, the genetic and exposure-history diversity represented was limited.

The trim is 4 bases for V and 0 bases for J, with a gap of 13 bases between the germline ends. The CDR3 starts with the cysteine, ends with the phenylalanine, and has 15 residues. Kept here is only the CDR3 DNA, which spans 45 bases and is read in frame from base 1. The germline V gene specifies SGHTA as CDR1 and FQGNSA as CDR2. TCR CDR3 regions were amplified from genomic DNA by multiplex PCR using the deep immunoSEQ assay. Extracted genomic DNA from each cell subset was spread evenly across all wells of several immunoSEQ 96-well plates, with each plate serving as a replicate. For unsorted PBMC, each replicate PCR was loaded with around 300 ng genomic DNA, equivalent to 25,000 to 35,000 T cell genomes. Unsorted PBMC genomic DNA was sequenced across ten immunoSEQ deep assay plates. Purified libraries were measured with a Qubit 3.0 fluorometer, size-checked on a Bioanalyzer 2100, and measured again with the KAPA Library Quantification kit. Every immunoSEQ 96-well plate was sequenced on a separate single-read 150-cycle Illumina NextSeq 550 flow cell. The paper's data handling went like this. Because the immunoSEQ output held only junctional sequences and lacked quality scores, the filtering could not match the filtering applied to full-length reads. To assign V/J genes and CDR3, sequences were annotated against IMGT germline references using PyIR, a Python wrapper for IgBLAST v1.9. Any read was removed if the V/J assignment was weak (E-value above 1e-6), the CDR3 was missing, or the read contained stop codons, out-of-frame junctions, or ambiguous translated residues. V3J clonotypes were defined as sequences sharing an identical inferred V gene, J gene, and CDR3 amino acid sequence. To compute the percentage overlap between repertoires, the number of shared unique clonotypes was divided by the size of the smaller repertoire. RTK rarefaction, the Chao1 estimator, and Recon v2.1 estimates of unobserved clonotypes were used to assess repertoire richness. TCRdb limited this immuneACCESS table to in-frame rearrangements with V and J called. A share of clones is missing; checked studies link under half to unresolved V genes, and the rest is unexplained. V, J and clone size are those of that table, while D and trimming were read from the DNA. The sample includes about 470,000 clones, with roughly 83% observed a single time. The ten biggest clones cover approximately 13% of the sample.

The donors were healthy, HIV-negative adults with no recently reported acute infections or vaccinations. Every donor was a Caucasian adult residing in Nashville, Tennessee, USA. For unsorted samples, about 87 million PBMCs were counted, and genomic DNA was extracted using the QIAamp DNA Blood Mini kit. After blood collection by leukapheresis, PBMCs were isolated using Ficoll-Histopaque density gradient centrifugation and then cryopreserved in the vapor phase of liquid nitrogen. Comment on this clone: The clone's antigen remains unknown. Per-base qualities were not stored, and no clone one base away is much larger.

Sequenced: PBMCs. In this chain, TRBV7-2 is recombined with TRBJ2-7, with the D segment identity uncertain. The receptor was isolated from a woman in her thirties or forties in good health. Some clones in this sample may be carry-over from other donors' samples. The bases are TGTGCCAGCAGCTCATGGGTCACCGGCTCCTACGAGCAGTACTTC. This translates into CASSSWVTGSYEQYF.